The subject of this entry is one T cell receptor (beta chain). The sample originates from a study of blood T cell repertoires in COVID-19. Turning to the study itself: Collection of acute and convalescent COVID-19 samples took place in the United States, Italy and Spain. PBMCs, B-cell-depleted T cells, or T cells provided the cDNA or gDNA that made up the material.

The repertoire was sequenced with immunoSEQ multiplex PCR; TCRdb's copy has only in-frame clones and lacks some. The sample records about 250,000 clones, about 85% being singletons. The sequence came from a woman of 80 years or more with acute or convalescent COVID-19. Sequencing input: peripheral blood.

The CDR3 sequence is CASSQLRGVNQPQHF. In DNA, the CDR3 is TGTGCCAGCAGTCAACTCAGGGGCGTTAATCAGCCCCAGCATTTT. The V gene is TRBV2, the J gene TRBJ1-5; a weak D match, TRBD1 (6 bases). The CDR3 has 15 residues. Trimming shortened V by 5 bases and J by 4 bases, and 15 bases separated the two germline ends. The germline gives CDR1 SNHLY, CDR2 FYNNEI.